These 8 T cell receptor beta chains were sequenced from one sample in a study of follicular helper T cells after annual influenza vaccination. Profiling relied on immunoSEQ multiplex PCR, and the TCRdb table lists in-frame clones only, not all of them. Here the sample spans 12,000 or so clones, 80% being singletons. The time point denotes: 2015-2016 season, pre-vaccination. Here the sequenced sample was CXCR5+ CD38- circulating T follicular helper cells from blood, taken on the day of influenza vaccination. Regarding subset: circulating Tfh, non-naive CD4+CXCR5+PD-1+ (ICOS+CD38+ or ICOS-CD38-). The receptors stem from an adult who received the influenza vaccine.

The CDR3 coding sequence is TGTGCCAGTAGACGATCGGGACAGGGGGCCTCTGGAAACACCATATATTTT. This gives the protein CASRRSGQGASGNTIYF. This rearrangement joins TRBV19 to TRBJ1-3; TRBD1 matches at 12 bases. Germline CDR1 LNHDA, CDR2 SQIVND (reference sequence). Trimming at V came to 6 bases and at J to 0 bases, leaving 6 bases not matched to a gene. The CDR3 length is 17 residues.

The chain joins TRBV18 to TRBJ1-2; maybe TRBD1 (5 bases). Trimming cost V 3 bases and J 6 bases, with 23 bases left between them. Germline loops: CDR1 KGHSH, CDR2 LQKENI. This CDR3 has 17 amino acids. DNA of the CDR3: TGTGCCAGCTCACCCCGTTTGATTTCGGGGGAATCAAATGGCTACACCTTC. Its protein is CASSPRLISGESNGYTF. The full variable domain, its missing parts supplied by reference TRBV18 and TRBJ1-2, is NAGVMQNPRHLVRRRGQEARLRCSPMKGHSHVYWYRQLPEEGLKFMVYLQKENIIDESGMPKERFSAEFPKEGPSILRIQQVVRGDSAAYFCASSPRLISGESNGYTFGSGTRLTVV.

The V gene is TRBV9, the J gene TRBJ1-6, with a possible D match to TRBD1 (5 bases). This CDR3 region has 16 residues. Germline lookup yields CDR1 SGDLS and CDR2 YYNGEE. Deletions cut 4 bases from V and 1 base from J, with 12 bases between. In DNA form, the CDR3 reads TGTGCCAGCAGCTCCCAATCAGGGTCCTATAATTCACCCCTCCACTTT. This translates into CASSSQSGSYNSPLHF.

The J gene is TRBJ2-1, the V gene TRBV11-2, with D possibly TRBD1 on 5 matching bases. V shed 6 bases and J shed 0 bases, with 12 bases lying between them. The germline CDR1 and CDR2 sequences are SGHAT and FQNNGV. The CDR3 spans 15 residues. The CDR3 nucleotides are TGTGCCAGCAGAAAAGACAGTAGCTCCTACAATGAGCAGTTCTTC. This codes for CASRKDSSSYNEQFF.

The chain recombines TRBV6-4 with TRBJ2-7; TRBD1 matches at 7 bases. Germline V CDR1 and CDR2: MRHNA, SNTAGT. J gave up 0 bases and V 6 bases, and 8 bases lay outside the gene matches. This CDR3 contains 15 residues. CDR3 nucleotides: TGTGCCAGCAGCTACCCAGGGGGTAGCTCCTACGAGCAGTACTTC. Translation: CASSYPGGSSYEQYF.

This chain uses TRBV4-3 with TRBJ2-5; no definite D call. CDR1 and CDR2 from the germline V gene are LGHNA and YSLEER. This CDR3 has 14 amino acids. V was shortened by 0 bases and J by 7 bases, with 12 bases between the two germline ends. The CDR3: CASSQETGGGTQYF. For the CDR3, the DNA is TGCGCCAGCAGCCAAGAAACGGGTGGCGGGACCCAGTACTTC.

This chain uses TRBV19 with TRBJ2-7; TRBD1 aligns across 11 bases. The CDR3 runs to 15 residues. V lost 6 bases to trimming and J lost 3 bases; unmatched junction nucleotides: 7. Germline loops: CDR1 LNHDA, CDR2 SQIVND (reference sequence). The CDR3 DNA reads as TGTGCCAGTAGGGGGACAGGGGGTTTCAGCTACGAGCAGTACTTC. Translated, it gives CASRGTGGFSYEQYF.

This clone came up a few times. The chain links TRBV7-3 to TRBJ2-1; 10 positions agree with TRBD1. The CDR3 totals 16 residues. The junction had 2 bases not matched to a gene; V was cut back by 3 bases and J by 0 bases. The germline V gene has CDR1 SGHTA and CDR2 FQGTGA. The CDR3: CASSFRDRGSYNEQFF. The CDR3, as DNA: TGTGCCAGCAGCTTTCGGGACAGGGGCTCCTACAATGAGCAGTTCTTC.